This T cell receptor (beta chain) was identified during a study of blood T cells in healthy people across ages. A second PCR, run for roughly 7 to 12 cycles, used a sample-barcoded 5' primer plus a J-beta primer mix. TCRdb redid the calling of the 5' RACE reads with MiXCR, one entry per CDR3 protein. The sample holds roughly 730,000 distinct CDR3 sequences, around 50% seen once. The V end was cut by 9 bases, the J end by 3 bases, with 15 bases between. The CDR3 runs to 13 residues. V and J are TRBV12-3 or TRBV12-4 and TRBJ2-7, with a possible D match to TRBD1 (6 bases). The sample taken for sequencing was blood. The clonotype was recovered from a man aged 40-49 years in good health. The DNA for the CDR3 is TGTGCCAGTTCCAGGGGCGGCCGCTACGAGCAGTACTTC. Residues: CASSRGGRYEQYF.